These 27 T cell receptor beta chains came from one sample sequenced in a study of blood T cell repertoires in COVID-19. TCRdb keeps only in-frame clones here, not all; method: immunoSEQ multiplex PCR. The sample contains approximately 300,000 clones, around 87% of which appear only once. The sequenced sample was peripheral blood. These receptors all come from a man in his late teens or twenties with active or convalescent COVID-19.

For the CDR3, the DNA is TGTGCCAGCAGCTTAGGGTCAGGGGATAATTCACCCCTCCACTTT. Protein sequence: CASSLGSGDNSPLHF. This chain uses TRBV7-9 with TRBJ1-6; tentative D call: TRBD1 (6 bases). Trimming removed 1 base from V and 5 bases from J, with 9 bases in between. Germline CDR1 is SEHNR and CDR2 is FQNEAQ (reference sequence). The CDR3 spans 15 residues.

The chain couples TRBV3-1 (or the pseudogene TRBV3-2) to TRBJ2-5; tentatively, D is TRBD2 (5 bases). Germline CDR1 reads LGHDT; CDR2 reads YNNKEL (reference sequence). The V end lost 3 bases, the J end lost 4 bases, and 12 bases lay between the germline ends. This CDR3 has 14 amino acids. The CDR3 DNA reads TGTGCCAGCAGCCAGGTGGGCCTAGCAGAGACCCAGTACTTC. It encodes CASSQVGLAETQYF.

The CDR3 region has the DNA TGCGCCAGCAGCCCAACTAGCGGATCATACACAGATACGCAGTATTTT. This sequence encodes CASSPTSGSYTDTQYF. V usage is TRBV4-1 and J usage is TRBJ2-3, with TRBD2 matching 8 bases. V shed 4 bases and J 2 bases; nucleotides not matched to a gene: 8. The germline CDR1 and CDR2 sequences are MGHRA and YSYEKL. This CDR3 is built from 16 residues.

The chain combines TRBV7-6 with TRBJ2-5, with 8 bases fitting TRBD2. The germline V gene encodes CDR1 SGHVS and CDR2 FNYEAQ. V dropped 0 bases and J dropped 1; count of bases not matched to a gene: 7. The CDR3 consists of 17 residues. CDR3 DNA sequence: TGTGCCAGCAGCTTAGCGTGGGCTAGCGGGTTCCAAGAGACCCAGTACTTC. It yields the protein CASSLAWASGFQETQYF. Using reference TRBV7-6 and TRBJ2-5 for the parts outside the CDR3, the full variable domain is GAGVSQSPRYKVTKRGQDVALRCDPISGHVSLYWYRQALGQGPEFLTYFNYEAQQDKSGLPNDRFSAERPEGSISTLTIQRTEQRDSAMYRCASSLAWASGFQETQYFGPGTRLLVL.

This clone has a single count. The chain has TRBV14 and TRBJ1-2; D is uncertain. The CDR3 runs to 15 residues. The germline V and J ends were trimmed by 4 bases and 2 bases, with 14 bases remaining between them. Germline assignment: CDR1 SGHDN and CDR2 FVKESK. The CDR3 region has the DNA TGTGCCAGCAGCCCGGCACGGTGGAGCAACTATGGCTACACCTTC. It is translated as CASSPARWSNYGYTF.

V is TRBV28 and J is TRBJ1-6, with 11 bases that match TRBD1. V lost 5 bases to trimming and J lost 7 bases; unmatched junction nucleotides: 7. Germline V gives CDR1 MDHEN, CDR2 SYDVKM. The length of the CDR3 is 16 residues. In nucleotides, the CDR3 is TGTGCCAGCAGTCCAGGACAGGGGGCGCGGAATTCACCCCTCCACTTT. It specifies CASSPGQGARNSPLHF.

The CDR3 DNA reads as TGTGCCAGTAGTGACCAGGGTACTGAAGCTTTCTTT. Translating gives CASSDQGTEAFF. The chain couples TRBV19 to TRBJ1-1; the D gene is possibly TRBD1 (5 bases). The CDR3 extends over 12 amino acids. Trimming shortened V by 5 bases and J by 5 bases, and 9 bases separated the two germline ends. CDR1 is LNHDA, CDR2 SQIVND, per germline (reference sequence).

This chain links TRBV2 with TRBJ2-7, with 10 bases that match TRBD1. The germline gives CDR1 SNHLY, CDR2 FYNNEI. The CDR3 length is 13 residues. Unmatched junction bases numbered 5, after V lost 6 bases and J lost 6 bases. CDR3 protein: CASRGDRGAEQYF. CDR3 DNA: TGTGCCAGCAGGGGGGACAGGGGAGCCGAGCAGTACTTC.

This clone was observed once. The DNA of the CDR3 is TGTGCCAGCTCACCACCCACCCGGGATAGAGAATACGAGCAGTACTTC. Amino acids: CASSPPTRDREYEQYF. The chain recombines TRBV18 with TRBJ2-7, with a possible D match to TRBD2 (5 bases). Germline loops: CDR1 KGHSH, CDR2 LQKENI. Trimming took 0 bases from V and 4 from J, leaving 16 bases between them. The CDR3 totals 16 residues.

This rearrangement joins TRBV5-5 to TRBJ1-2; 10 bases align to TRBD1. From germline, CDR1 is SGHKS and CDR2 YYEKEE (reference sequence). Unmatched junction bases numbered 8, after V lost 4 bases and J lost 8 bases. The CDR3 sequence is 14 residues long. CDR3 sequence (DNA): TGTGCCAGCAGCCAGGGACAGGGGCGAGGAGGCTACACCTTC. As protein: CASSQGQGRGGYTF. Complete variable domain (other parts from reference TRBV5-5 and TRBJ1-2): DAGVTQSPTHLIKTRGQQVTLRCSPISGHKSVSWYQQVLGQGPQFIFQYYEKEERGRGNFPDRFSARQFPNYSSELNVNALLLGDSALYLCASSQGQGRGGYTFGSGTRLTVV.

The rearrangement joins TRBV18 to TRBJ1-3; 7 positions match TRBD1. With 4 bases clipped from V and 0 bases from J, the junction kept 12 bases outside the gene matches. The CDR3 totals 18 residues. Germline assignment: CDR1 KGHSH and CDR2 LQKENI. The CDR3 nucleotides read TGTGCCAGCTCACTCTGGGGAACAGGGGACGGCTCTGGAAACACCATATATTTT. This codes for CASSLWGTGDGSGNTIYF.

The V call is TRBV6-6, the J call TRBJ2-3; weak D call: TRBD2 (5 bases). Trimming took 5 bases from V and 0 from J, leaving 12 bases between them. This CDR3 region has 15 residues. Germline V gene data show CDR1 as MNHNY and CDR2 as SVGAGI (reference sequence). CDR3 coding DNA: TGTGCCAGCAGTGGAGGCCAGCAAAGCACAGATACGCAGTATTTT. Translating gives CASSGGQQSTDTQYF.

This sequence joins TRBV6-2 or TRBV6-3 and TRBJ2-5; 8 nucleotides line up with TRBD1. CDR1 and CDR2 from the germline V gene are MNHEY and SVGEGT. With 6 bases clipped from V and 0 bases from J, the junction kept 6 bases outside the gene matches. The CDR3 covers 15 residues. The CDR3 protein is CASSPGTGDQETQYF. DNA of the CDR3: TGTGCCAGCAGCCCCGGGACAGGCGACCAAGAGACCCAGTACTTC.

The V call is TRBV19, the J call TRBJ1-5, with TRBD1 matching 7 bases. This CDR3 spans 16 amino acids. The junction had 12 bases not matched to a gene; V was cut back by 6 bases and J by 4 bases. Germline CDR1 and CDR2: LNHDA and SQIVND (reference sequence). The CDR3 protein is CASRDRYGTDNQPQHF. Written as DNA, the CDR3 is TGTGCCAGTAGGGACCGTTATGGGACAGATAATCAGCCCCAGCATTTT.

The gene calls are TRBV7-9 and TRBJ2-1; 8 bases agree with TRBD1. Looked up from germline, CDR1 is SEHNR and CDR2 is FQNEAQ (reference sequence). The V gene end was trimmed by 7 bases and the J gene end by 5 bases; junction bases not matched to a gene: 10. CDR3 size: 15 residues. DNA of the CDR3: TGTGCCAGCACCGAAGGCTGGACAGGGCACAATGAGCAGTTCTTC. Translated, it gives CASTEGWTGHNEQFF. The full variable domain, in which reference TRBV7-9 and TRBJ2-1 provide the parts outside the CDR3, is DTGVSQNPRHKITKRGQNVTFRCDPISEHNRLYWYRQTLGQGPEFLTYFQNEAQLEKSRLLSDRFSAERPKGSFSTLEIQRTEQGDSAMYLCASTEGWTGHNEQFFGPGTRLTVL.

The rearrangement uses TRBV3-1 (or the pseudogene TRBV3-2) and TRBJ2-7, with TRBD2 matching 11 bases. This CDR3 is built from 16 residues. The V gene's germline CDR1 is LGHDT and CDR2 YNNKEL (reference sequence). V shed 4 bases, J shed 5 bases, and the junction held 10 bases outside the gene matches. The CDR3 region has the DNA TGTGCCAGCAGCCCTCCGAATCCGGGACTAGCGGACGAGCAGTACTTC. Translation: CASSPPNPGLADEQYF.

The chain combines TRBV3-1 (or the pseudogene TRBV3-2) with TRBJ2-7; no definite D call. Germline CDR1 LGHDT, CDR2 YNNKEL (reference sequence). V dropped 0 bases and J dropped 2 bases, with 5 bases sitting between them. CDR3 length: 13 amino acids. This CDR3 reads CASSQDRTYEQYF. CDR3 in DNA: TGTGCCAGCAGCCAAGACAGGACCTACGAGCAGTACTTC.

This CDR3 is CASSSSLAGQETQYF. The CDR3 DNA reads TGTGCCAGCAGCTCATCCCTAGCGGGGCAAGAGACCCAGTACTTC. The chain joins TRBV7-9 to TRBJ2-5; 9 nucleotides align to TRBD2. With 4 bases clipped from V and 2 bases from J, the junction kept 5 bases outside the gene matches. Per germline, CDR1 SEHNR and CDR2 FQNEAQ (reference sequence). CDR3 length equals 15 residues.

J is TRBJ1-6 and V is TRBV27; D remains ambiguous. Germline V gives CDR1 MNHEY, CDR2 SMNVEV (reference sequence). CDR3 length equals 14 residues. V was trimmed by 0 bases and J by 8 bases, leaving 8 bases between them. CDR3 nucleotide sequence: TGTGCCAGCAGTTTATCTGGGCAGTATTCACCCCTCCACTTT. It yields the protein CASSLSGQYSPLHF.

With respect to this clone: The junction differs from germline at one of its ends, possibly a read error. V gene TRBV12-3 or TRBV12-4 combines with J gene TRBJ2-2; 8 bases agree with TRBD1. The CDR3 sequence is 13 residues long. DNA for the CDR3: TGTGCCAACAGTGGACAGGGAGTAGGGGAGCTGTTTTTT. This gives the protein CANSGQGVGELFF.

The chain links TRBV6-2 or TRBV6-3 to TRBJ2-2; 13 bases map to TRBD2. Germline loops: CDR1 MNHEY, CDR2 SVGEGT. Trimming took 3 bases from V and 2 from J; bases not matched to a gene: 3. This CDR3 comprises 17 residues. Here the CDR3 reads CASSYTSGGANTGELFF. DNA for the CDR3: TGTGCCAGCAGTTATACTAGCGGGGGGGCAAACACCGGGGAGCTGTTTTTT.

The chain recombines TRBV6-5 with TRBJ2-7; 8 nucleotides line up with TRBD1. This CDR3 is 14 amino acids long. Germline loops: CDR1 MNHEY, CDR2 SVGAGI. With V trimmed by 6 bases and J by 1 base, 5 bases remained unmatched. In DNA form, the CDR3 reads TGTGCCAGCAGCCCCGGGACAGGATCCTACGAGCAGTACTTC. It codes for CASSPGTGSYEQYF.

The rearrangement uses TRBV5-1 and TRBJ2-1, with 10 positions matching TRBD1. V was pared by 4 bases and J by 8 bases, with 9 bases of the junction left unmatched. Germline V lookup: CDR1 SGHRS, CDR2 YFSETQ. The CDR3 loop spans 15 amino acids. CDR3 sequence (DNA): TGCGCCAGCAGCAACGACAGGGGGCGGATCGATGAGCAGTTCTTC. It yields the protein CASSNDRGRIDEQFF. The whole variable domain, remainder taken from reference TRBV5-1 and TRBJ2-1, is KAGVTQTPRYLIKTRGQQVTLSCSPISGHRSVSWYQQTPGQGLQFLFEYFSETQRNKGNFPGRFSGRQFSNSRSEMNVSTLELGDSALYLCASSNDRGRIDEQFFGPGTRLTVL.

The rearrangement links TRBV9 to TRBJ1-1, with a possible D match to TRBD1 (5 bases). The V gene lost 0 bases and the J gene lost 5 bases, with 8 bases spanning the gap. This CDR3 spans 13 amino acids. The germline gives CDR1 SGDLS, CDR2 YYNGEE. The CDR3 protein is CASSVEGATEAFF. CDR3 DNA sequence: TGTGCCAGCAGCGTAGAAGGGGCGACTGAAGCTTTCTTT.

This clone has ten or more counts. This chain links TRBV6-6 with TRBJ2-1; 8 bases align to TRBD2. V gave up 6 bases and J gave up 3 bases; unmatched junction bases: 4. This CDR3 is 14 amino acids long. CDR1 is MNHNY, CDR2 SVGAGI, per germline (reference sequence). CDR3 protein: CASSPGGGYNEQFF. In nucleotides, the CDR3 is TGTGCCAGCAGCCCCGGGGGGGGCTACAATGAGCAGTTCTTC.

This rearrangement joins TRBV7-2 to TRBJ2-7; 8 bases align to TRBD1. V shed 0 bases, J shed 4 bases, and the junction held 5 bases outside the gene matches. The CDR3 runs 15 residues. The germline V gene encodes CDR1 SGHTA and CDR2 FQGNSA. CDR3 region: CASSLAAGGLYEQYF. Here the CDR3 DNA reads TGTGCCAGCAGCTTAGCGGCAGGGGGCTTGTACGAGCAGTACTTC.

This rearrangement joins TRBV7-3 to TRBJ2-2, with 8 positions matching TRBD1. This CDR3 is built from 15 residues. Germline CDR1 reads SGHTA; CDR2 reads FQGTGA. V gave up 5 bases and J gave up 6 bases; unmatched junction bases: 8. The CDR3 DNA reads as TGTGCCAGCAGCAAGGACAGGGTTTACGCCGGGGAGCTGTTTTTT. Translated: CASSKDRVYAGELFF.